This T cell receptor beta chain is from a study of blood T cell repertoires in COVID-19. Assay used: immunoSEQ multiplex PCR; TCRdb lists only in-frame clones, some missing. The data show 99,000 or so clones, about four fifths seen once. The CDR3 extends over 14 amino acids. The junction had 5 bases not matched to a gene; V was cut back by 8 bases and J by 2 bases. Per the germline V gene, CDR1 is MNHEY and CDR2 is SVGAGI. The TCR originated in a woman over 75 with acute or convalescent COVID-19. Input material: peripheral blood. The genes are TRBV6-5 and TRBJ1-1; 10 bases align to TRBD1. CDR3 sequence reads: CASGRDRGNTEAFF. The CDR3 bases are TGTGCCAGCGGCCGGGACAGGGGAAACACTGAAGCTTTCTTT.